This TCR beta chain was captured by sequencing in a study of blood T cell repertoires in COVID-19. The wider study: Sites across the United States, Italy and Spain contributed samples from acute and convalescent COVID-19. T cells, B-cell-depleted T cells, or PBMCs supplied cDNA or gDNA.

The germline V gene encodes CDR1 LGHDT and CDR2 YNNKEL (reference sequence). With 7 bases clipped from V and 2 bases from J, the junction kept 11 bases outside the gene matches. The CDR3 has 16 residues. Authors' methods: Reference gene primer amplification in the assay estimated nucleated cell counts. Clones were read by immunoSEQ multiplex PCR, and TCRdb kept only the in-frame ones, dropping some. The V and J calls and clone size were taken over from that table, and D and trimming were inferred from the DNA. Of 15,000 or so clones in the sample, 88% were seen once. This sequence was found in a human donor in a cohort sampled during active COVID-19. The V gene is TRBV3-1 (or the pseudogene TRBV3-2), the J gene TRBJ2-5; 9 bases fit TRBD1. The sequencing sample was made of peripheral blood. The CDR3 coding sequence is TGTGCCAGCACGGCCCCCGGGACAGGGTCACAAGAGACCCAGTACTTC. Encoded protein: CASTAPGTGSQETQYF.